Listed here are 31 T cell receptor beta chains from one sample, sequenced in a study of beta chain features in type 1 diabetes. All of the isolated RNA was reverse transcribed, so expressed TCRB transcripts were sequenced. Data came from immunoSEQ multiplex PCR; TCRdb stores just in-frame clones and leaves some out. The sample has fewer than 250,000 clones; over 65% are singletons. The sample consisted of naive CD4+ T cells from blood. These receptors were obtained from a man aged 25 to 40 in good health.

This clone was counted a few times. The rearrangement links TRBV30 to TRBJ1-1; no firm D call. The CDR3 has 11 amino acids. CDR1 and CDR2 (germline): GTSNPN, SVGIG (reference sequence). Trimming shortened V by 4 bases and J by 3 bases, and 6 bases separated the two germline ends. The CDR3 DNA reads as TGTGCCTGGAATTCAGACACTGAAGCTTTCTTT. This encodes CAWNSDTEAFF. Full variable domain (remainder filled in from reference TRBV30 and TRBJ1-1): SQTIHQWPATLVQPVGSPLSLECTVEGTSNPNLYWYRQAAGRGLQLLFYSVGIGQISSEVPQNLSASRPQDRQFILSSKKLLLSDSGFYLCAWNSDTEAFFGQGTRLTVV.

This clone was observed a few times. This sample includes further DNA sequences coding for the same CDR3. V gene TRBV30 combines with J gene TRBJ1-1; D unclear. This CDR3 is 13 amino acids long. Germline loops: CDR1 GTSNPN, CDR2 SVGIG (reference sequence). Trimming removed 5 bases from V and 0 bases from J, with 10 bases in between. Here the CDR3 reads CAWSDGMNTEAFF. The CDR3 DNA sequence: TGTGCCTGGTCGGACGGAATGAACACTGAAGCTTTCTTT.

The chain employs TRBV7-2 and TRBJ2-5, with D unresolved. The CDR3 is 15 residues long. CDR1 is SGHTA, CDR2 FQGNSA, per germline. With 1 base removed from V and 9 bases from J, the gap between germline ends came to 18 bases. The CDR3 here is CASSLVERNRFPQYF. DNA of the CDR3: TGTGCCAGCAGCTTAGTAGAACGCAATAGGTTTCCCCAGTACTTC.

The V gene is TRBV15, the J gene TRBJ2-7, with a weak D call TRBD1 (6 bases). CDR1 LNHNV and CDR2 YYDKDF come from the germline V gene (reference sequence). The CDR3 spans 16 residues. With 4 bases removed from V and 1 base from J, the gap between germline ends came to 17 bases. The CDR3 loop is CATSTTLGTPSYEQYF. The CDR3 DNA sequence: TGTGCCACCAGCACCACCCTTGGGACACCGTCCTACGAGCAGTACTTC.

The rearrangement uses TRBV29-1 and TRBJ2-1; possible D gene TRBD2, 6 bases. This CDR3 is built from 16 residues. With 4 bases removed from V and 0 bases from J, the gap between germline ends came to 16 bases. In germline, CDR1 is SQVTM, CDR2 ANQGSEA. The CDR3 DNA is TGCAGCGTTGGCGCGGGAAAAAGTAGCTCCTACAATGAGCAGTTCTTC. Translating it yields CSVGAGKSSSYNEQFF.

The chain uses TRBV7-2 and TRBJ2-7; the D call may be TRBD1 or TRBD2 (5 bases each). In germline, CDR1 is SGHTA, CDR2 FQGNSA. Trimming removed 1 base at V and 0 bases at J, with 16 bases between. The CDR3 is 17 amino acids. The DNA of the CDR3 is TGTGCCAGCAGCTTAGTATCGGCGGTGAGGGGCTCCTACGAGCAGTACTTC. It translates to CASSLVSAVRGSYEQYF.

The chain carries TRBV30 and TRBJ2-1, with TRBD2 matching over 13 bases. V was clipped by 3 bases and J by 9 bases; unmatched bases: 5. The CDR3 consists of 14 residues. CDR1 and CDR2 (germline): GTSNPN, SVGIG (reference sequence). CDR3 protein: CAWRLAGGLSEQFF. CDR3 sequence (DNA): TGTGCCTGGAGACTAGCGGGGGGGCTTAGTGAGCAGTTCTTC.

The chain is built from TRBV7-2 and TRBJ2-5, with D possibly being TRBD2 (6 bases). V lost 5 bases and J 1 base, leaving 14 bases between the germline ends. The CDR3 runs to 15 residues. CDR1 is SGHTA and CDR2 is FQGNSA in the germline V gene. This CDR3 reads CASSAWRGPQETQYF. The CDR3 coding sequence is TGTGCCAGCAGCGCCTGGAGGGGACCCCAAGAGACCCAGTACTTC.

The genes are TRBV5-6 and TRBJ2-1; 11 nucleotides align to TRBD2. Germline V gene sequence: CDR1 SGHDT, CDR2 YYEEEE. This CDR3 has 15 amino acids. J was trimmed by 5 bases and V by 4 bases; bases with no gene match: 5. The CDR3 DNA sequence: TGTGCCAGCAGCACCCCGGGACTAGCGGACAATGAGCAGTTCTTC. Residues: CASSTPGLADNEQFF. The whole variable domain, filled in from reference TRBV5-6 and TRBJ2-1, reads DAGVTQSPTHLIKTRGQQVTLRCSPKSGHDTVSWYQQALGQGPQFIFQYYEEEERQRGNFPDRFSGHQFPNYSSELNVNALLLGDSALYLCASSTPGLADNEQFFGPGTRLTVL.

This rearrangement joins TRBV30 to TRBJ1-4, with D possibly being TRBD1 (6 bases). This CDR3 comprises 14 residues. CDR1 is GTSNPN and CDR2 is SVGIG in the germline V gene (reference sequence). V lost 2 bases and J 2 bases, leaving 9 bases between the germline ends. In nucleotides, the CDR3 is TGTGCCTGGAGTCAGGGGTTGACTAATGAAAAACTGTTTTTT. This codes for CAWSQGLTNEKLFF.

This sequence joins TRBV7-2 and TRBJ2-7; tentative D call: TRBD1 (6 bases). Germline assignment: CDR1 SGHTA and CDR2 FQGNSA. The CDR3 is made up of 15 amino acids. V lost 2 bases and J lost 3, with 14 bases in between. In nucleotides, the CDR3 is TGTGCCAGCAGCTTAATGTATAGCAGGGGCTACGAGCAGTACTTC. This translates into CASSLMYSRGYEQYF. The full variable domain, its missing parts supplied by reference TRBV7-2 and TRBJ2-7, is GAGVSQSPSNKVTEKGKDVELRCDPISGHTALYWYRQSLGQGLEFLIYFQGNSAPDKSGLPSDRFSAERTGGSVSTLTIQRTQQEDSAVYLCASSLMYSRGYEQYFGPGTRLTVT.

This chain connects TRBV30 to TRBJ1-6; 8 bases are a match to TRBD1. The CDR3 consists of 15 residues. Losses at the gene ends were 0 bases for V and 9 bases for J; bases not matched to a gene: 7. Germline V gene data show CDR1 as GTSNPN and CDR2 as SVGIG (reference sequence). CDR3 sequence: CAWSVVGGTGSPLHF. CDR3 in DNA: TGTGCCTGGAGTGTAGTAGGGGGGACAGGTTCACCCCTCCACTTT.

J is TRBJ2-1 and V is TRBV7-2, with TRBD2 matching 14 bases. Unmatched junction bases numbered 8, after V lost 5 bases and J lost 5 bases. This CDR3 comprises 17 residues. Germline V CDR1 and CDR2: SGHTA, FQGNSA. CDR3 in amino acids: CASSVGGLAGANNEQFF. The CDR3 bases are TGTGCCAGCAGCGTGGGGGGACTAGCGGGAGCCAACAATGAGCAGTTCTTC.

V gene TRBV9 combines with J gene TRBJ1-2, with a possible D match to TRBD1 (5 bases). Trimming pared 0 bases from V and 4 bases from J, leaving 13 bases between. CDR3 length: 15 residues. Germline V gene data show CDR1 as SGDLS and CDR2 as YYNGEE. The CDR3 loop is CASSVGVQGGYGYTF. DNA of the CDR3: TGTGCCAGCAGCGTAGGAGTTCAGGGAGGCTATGGCTACACCTTC.

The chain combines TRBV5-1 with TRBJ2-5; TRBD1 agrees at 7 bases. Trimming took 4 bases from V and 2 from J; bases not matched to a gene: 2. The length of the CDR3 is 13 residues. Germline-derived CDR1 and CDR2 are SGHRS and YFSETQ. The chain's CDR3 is CASSPGQQETQYF. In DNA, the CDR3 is TGCGCCAGCAGCCCGGGACAGCAAGAGACCCAGTACTTC.

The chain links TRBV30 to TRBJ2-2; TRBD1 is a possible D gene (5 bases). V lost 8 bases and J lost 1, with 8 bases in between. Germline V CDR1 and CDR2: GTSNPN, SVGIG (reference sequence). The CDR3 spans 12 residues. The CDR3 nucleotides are TGTGCCCTAGGGGAGAACACCGGGGAGCTGTTTTTT. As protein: CALGENTGELFF.

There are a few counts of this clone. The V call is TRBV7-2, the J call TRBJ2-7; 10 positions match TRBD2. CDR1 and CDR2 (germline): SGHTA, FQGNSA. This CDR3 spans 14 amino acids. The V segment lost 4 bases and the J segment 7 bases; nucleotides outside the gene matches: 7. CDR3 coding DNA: TGTGCCAGCAGCTCCCTAGCGGGGGCAGGGGAGCAGTACTTC. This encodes CASSSLAGAGEQYF.

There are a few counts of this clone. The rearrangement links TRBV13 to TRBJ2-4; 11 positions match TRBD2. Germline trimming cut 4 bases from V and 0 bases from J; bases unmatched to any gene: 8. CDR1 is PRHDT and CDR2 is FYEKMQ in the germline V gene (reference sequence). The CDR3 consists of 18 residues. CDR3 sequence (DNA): TGTGCCAGCAGCTCCGGACTAGCGGGCTCCATAGCCAAAAACATTCAGTACTTC. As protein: CASSSGLAGSIAKNIQYF.

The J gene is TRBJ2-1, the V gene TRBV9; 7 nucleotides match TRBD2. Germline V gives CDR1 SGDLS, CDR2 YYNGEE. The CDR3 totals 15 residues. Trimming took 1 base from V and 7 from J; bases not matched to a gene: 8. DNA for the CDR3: TGTGCCAGCAGCGTAACCAGCGGGAATACTAATGAGCAGTTCTTC. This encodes CASSVTSGNTNEQFF.

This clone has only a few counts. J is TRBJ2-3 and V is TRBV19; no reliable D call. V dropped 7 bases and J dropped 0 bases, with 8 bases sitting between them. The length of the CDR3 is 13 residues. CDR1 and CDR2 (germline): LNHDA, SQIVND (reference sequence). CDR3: CASNGGSTDTQYF. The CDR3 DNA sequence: TGTGCCAGTAACGGCGGTAGCACAGATACGCAGTATTTT.

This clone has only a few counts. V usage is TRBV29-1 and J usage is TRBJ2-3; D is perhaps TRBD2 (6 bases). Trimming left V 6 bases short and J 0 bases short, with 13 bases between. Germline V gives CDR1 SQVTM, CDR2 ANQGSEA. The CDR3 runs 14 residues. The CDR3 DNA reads TGCAGCGTGGTAGCTAGCGTAAGCACAGATACGCAGTATTTT. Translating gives CSVVASVSTDTQYF.

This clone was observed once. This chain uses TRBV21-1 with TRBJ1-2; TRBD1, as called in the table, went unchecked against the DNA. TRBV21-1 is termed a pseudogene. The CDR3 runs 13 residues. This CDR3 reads CASSKPTGYGYTF. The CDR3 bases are TGTGCCAGCAGCAAACCTACAGGGTATGGCTACACCTTC.

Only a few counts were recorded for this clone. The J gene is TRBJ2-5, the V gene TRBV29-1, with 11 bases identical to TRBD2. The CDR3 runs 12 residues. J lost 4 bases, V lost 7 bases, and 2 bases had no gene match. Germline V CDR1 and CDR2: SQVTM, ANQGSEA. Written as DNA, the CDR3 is TGCAGCGGGGGACTAGCGGCAGAGACCCAGTACTTC. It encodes CSGGLAAETQYF.

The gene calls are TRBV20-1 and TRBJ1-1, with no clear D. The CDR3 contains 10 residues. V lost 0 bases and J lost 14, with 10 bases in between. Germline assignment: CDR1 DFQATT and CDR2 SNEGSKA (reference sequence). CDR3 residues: CSARESQIFF. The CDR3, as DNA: TGCAGTGCTAGAGAGTCACAGATCTTCTTT.

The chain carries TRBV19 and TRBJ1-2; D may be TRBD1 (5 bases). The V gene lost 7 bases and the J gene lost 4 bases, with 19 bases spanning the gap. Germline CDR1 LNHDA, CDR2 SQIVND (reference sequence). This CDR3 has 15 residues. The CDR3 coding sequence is TGTGCCAGTAAATGGGGCGGTACCGCAACCTATGGCTACACCTTC. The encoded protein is CASKWGGTATYGYTF.

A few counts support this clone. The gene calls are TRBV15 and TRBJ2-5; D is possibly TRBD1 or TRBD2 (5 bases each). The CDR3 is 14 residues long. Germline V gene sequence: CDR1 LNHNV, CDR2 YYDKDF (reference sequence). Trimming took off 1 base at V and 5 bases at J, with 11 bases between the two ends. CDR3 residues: CATSRGGGYETQYF. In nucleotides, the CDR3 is TGTGCCACCAGCAGAGGGGGCGGGTATGAGACCCAGTACTTC.

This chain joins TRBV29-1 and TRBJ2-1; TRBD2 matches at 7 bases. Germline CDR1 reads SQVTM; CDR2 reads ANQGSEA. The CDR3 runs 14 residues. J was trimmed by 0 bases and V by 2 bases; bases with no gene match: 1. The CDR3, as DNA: TGCAGCGTTGAAAGGACTAGCTCCTACAATGAGCAGTTCTTC. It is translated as CSVERTSSYNEQFF.

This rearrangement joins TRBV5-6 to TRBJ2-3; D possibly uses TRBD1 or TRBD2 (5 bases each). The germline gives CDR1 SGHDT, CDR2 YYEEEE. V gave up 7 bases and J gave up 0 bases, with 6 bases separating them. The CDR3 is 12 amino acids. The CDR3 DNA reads TGTGCCAGCGGGGGAAGCACAGATACGCAGTATTTT. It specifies CASGGSTDTQYF.

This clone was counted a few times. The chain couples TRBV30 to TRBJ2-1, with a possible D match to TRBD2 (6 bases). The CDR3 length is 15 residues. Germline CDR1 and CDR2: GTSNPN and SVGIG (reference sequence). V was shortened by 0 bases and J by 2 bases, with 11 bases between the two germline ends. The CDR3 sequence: CAWSVLRGTYNEQFF. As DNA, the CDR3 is TGTGCCTGGAGTGTGTTACGGGGGACCTACAATGAGCAGTTCTTC.

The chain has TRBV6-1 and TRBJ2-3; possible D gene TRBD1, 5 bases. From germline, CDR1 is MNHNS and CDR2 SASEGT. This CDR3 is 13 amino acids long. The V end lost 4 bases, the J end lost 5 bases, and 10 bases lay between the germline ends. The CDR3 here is CASSVQGGDTQYF. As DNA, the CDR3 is TGTGCCAGCAGTGTCCAGGGCGGAGATACGCAGTATTTT.

This CDR3 is CAFLDTVGSPLHF. Here the CDR3 DNA reads TGTGCCTTCTTGGACACCGTGGGTTCACCCCTCCACTTT. The rearrangement uses TRBV30 and TRBJ1-6, with D perhaps matching TRBD1 (5 bases). Germline CDR1 is GTSNPN and CDR2 is SVGIG (reference sequence). This CDR3 is 13 amino acids long. Trimming cost V 7 bases and J 9 bases, with 16 bases left between them.